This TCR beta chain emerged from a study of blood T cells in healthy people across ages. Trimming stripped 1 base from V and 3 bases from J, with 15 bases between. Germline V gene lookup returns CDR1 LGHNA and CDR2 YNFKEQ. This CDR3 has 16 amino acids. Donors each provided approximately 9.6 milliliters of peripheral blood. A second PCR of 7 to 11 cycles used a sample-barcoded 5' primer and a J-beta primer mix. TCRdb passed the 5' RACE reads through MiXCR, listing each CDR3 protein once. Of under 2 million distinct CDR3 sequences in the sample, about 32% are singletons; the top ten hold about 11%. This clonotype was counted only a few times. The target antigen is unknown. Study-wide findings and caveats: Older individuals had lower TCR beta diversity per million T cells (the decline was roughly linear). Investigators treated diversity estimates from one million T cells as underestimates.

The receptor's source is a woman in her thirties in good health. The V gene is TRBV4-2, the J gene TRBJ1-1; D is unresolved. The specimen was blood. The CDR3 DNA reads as TGTGCCAGCAGCCAAGTGTTAGGACTTACAGACACTGAAGCTTTCTTT. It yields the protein CASSQVLGLTDTEAFF.